The 29 T cell receptor beta chains in this list originate from one sample, sequenced in a study of regulatory T cells in long-lasting Graves disease. Time point described: newly diagnosed GD, antithyroid drugs for less than 3 months. PBMCs were the source of the RNA used for TCR sequencing. Investigators prepared the TCR beta libraries by applying iRepertoire HTBI primers and Arm-PCR of CDR3 regions. TCRdb called the multiplex PCR reads again in MiXCR, with one record for every CDR3 protein. The sample carries approximately 390,000 distinct CDR3 sequences, 16% recorded once. This sample also belongs to another study, concerning T cells in Graves' hyperthyroidism and ophthalmopathy.

Sequencing was performed on peripheral blood mononuclear cells (PBMCs), taken at new diagnosis, from a patient treated with antithyroid drugs. Receptors were obtained from a woman aged 18-35 years with Graves disease.

This clonotype was picked up many times. The chain has TRBV3-1 and TRBJ1-6; D remains unclear. V shed 4 bases and J shed 8 bases, with 9 bases lying between them. The germline CDR1 and CDR2 sequences are LGHDT and YNNKEL (reference sequence). The CDR3 covers 13 residues. The CDR3: CASSRRSDSPLHF. For the CDR3, the DNA is TGTGCCAGCAGCCGACGATCTGATTCACCCCTCCACTTT.

About this clonotype: A much more abundant neighbour one base away suggests this may be a read error. The rearrangement uses TRBV3-1 and TRBJ2-5; 7 bases fit TRBD2. V lost 1 base and J lost 4; bases outside the gene matches: 3. In germline, CDR1 is LGHDT, CDR2 YNNKEL (reference sequence). CDR3 size: 14 residues. The CDR3, as DNA: TGTGCCAGCAGCCAAGCTAGCGGTATAGAGACCCAGTACTTC. Its protein product is CASSQASGIETQYF.

There are many counts of this clonotype. The chain is built from TRBV28 and TRBJ2-7; 10 bases fit TRBD1. The V gene end was trimmed by 10 bases and the J gene end by 0 bases; junction bases not matched to a gene: 9. CDR3 length: 15 residues. CDR1 and CDR2 (germline): MDHEN, SYDVKM. Here the CDR3 DNA reads TGTGCCATAAAGCCCGGGACAGGGGACTCCTACGAGCAGTACTTC. It encodes CAIKPGTGDSYEQYF.

This clonotype was observed many times. The chain links TRBV5-6 to TRBJ2-4; no reliable D call. CDR3 length equals 13 residues. CDR1 is SGHDT and CDR2 is YYEEEE in the germline V gene. V lost 4 bases to trimming and J lost 16 bases, with 21 bases between them. The CDR3 loop is CASSPLAAESQYF. In DNA, the CDR3 is TGTGCCAGCAGCCCATTGGCGGCAGAGTCCCAATACTTC.

This clonotype was detected ten times or more. The CDR3 region has the DNA TGTGCCATCAGTGACCCGACTGGGGTTGAAGCTTTCTTT. This translates into CAISDPTGVEAFF. The chain is built from TRBV10-3 and TRBJ1-1; D uncertain. The CDR3 runs 13 residues. The germline V gene encodes CDR1 ENHRY and CDR2 SYGVKD. V lost 3 bases, J lost 7 bases, and 12 bases lay in between.

This clonotype was found many times. The J gene is TRBJ2-1, the V gene TRBV27; 9 nucleotides agree with TRBD2. The CDR3 totals 15 residues. Germline V gives CDR1 MNHEY, CDR2 SMNVEV (reference sequence). Trimming cost V 2 bases and J 6 bases; bases outside gene matches: 5. CDR3 coding DNA: TGTGCCAGCAGTTTAGGGCGGGAGGGCCCCAATGAGCAGTTCTTC. Amino acids: CASSLGREGPNEQFF.

J is TRBJ2-5 and V is TRBV5-1; D is unclear. The V end was cut by 0 bases, the J end by 4 bases, with 13 bases between. The CDR3 has 15 amino acids. Germline CDR1 is SGHRS and CDR2 is YFSETQ. CDR3 sequence (DNA): TGCGCCAGCAGCTTGGCGGTAGCAATAGGAGAGACCCAGTACTTC. Translated, it gives CASSLAVAIGETQYF.

Comment on this clonotype: A much larger clone lies one base from this, so it may be a read error. The genes are TRBV6-2 or TRBV6-3 and TRBJ2-2; D may be TRBD1 (6 bases). From germline, CDR1 is MNHEY and CDR2 SVGEGT. The CDR3 contains 16 residues. V dropped 5 bases and J dropped 2 bases, with 15 bases sitting between them. Written as DNA, the CDR3 is TGTGCCAGCAGTGACGCGGACAGAATTAACACCGGGGAGCTGTTTTTT. It codes for CASSDADRINTGELFF.

This clonotype was seen many times. The rearrangement links TRBV20-1 to TRBJ2-7; the match to TRBD2 covers 10 bases. The CDR3 is made up of 16 amino acids. V shed 0 bases, J shed 2 bases, and the junction held 7 bases outside the gene matches. Germline lookup yields CDR1 DFQATT and CDR2 SNEGSKA (reference sequence). CDR3 DNA sequence: TGCAGTGCTAGAGATAGTAGCGGGAGGACAGCCTACGAGCAGTACTTC. Translation gives CSARDSSGRTAYEQYF.

V usage is TRBV19 and J usage is TRBJ2-2, with a weak D call TRBD1 (5 bases). V dropped 3 bases and J dropped 6 bases, with 14 bases sitting between them. This CDR3 spans 15 amino acids. The V gene's germline CDR1 is LNHDA and CDR2 SQIVND (reference sequence). DNA for the CDR3: TGTGCCAGTAGTATGGGCGGCAGGGCGGCCGGGGAGCTGTTTTTT. Residues: CASSMGGRAAGELFF.

This clonotype was counted at least ten times. The gene calls are TRBV20-1 and TRBJ1-6; tentative D call: TRBD1 (6 bases). The V gene lost 6 bases and the J gene lost 10 bases, with 16 bases spanning the gap. CDR3 length equals 13 residues. Germline V CDR1 and CDR2: DFQATT, SNEGSKA (reference sequence). Written as DNA, the CDR3 is TGCAGTGCGGGGGGGCCTCCGGGATCACCCCTCCACTTT. It codes for CSAGGPPGSPLHF.

The table lists this clonotype with many counts. The J gene is TRBJ2-7, the V gene TRBV12-3 or TRBV12-4; 8 bases match TRBD1. CDR3 size: 13 residues. V trimming: 6 bases; J trimming: 2 bases; junction bases outside the gene matches: 3. CDR3 sequence: CASRRTGTYEQYF. In DNA form, the CDR3 reads TGTGCCAGCAGGAGGACAGGGACCTACGAGCAGTACTTC.

V is TRBV20-1 and J is TRBJ1-2, with D possibly TRBD1 on 5 matching bases. CDR3 length equals 14 residues. Trimming stripped 5 bases from V and 7 bases from J, with 20 bases between. CDR1 is DFQATT, CDR2 SNEGSKA, per germline (reference sequence). CDR3 protein: CSAGPGQGGSGYTF. CDR3 nucleotide sequence: TGCAGTGCTGGCCCCGGGCAGGGAGGGTCTGGCTACACCTTC.

There are many counts of this clonotype. The rearrangement joins TRBV6-1 to TRBJ1-1; D call uncertain. In germline, CDR1 is MNHNS, CDR2 SASEGT. V was trimmed by 5 bases and J by 11 bases, leaving 15 bases between them. The CDR3 has 12 residues. CDR3 bases: TGTGCCAGCAGTAACCGGCCCCCTCGGGCTTTCTTT. It yields the protein CASSNRPPRAFF.

This clonotype was detected ten times or more. The V call is TRBV2, the J call TRBJ1-4; D is undetermined. CDR3 length: 15 amino acids. Germline CDR1 is SNHLY and CDR2 is FYNNEI. With 6 bases removed from V and 5 bases from J, the gap between germline ends came to 16 bases. The CDR3 coding sequence is TGTGCCAGCAGCGTGTCGGCCGGGAAGAATGAAAAACTGTTTTTT. Translated: CASSVSAGKNEKLFF.

This clonotype was observed at least ten times. The rearrangement links TRBV11-2 to TRBJ2-1; D may be TRBD2 (6 bases). Germline values: CDR1 SGHAT, CDR2 FQNNGV. The CDR3 extends over 16 amino acids. The V end lost 6 bases, the J end lost 3 bases, and 18 bases lay between the germline ends. The CDR3, as DNA: TGTGCCAGCAGTCAGGACTTTAGCGGATACTACAATGAGCAGTTCTTC. This translates into CASSQDFSGYYNEQFF.

In its sample, this clonotype was seen many times. J is TRBJ2-3 and V is TRBV11-2; 12 bases match TRBD2. The CDR3 is made up of 17 amino acids. Germline CDR1 is SGHAT and CDR2 is FQNNGV. Germline trimming cut 3 bases from V and 2 bases from J; bases unmatched to any gene: 6. The CDR3 DNA sequence: TGTGCCAGCAGCTTCCTAGCGGGGGGGCCGAACACAGATACGCAGTATTTT. Translating it yields CASSFLAGGPNTDTQYF.

This clonotype was recorded at least ten times. This chain uses TRBV2 with TRBJ2-5, with unresolved D. Between the trimmed V and J ends, which lost 3 bases and 4 bases, there was a span of 12 bases. CDR3 length equals 14 residues. Germline CDR1 reads SNHLY; CDR2 reads FYNNEI. CDR3 region: CASSELPPGETQYF. The CDR3 region has the DNA TGTGCCAGCAGTGAGTTACCACCGGGAGAGACCCAGTACTTC.

In its sample, this clonotype was seen many times. This chain connects TRBV13 to TRBJ1-1; the D is unclear. Germline V gene sequence: CDR1 PRHDT, CDR2 FYEKMQ (reference sequence). V lost 4 bases to trimming and J lost 1 base, with 7 bases between them. The CDR3 is made up of 13 amino acids. The CDR3 loop is CASSSDPNTEAFF. The CDR3 DNA reads TGTGCCAGCAGCTCGGACCCGAACACTGAAGCTTTCTTT.

This clonotype was recorded a few times. V gene TRBV7-2 combines with J gene TRBJ2-1; no definite D call. Trimming stripped 3 bases from V and 6 bases from J, with 9 bases between. CDR1 and CDR2 (germline): SGHTA, FQGNSA. CDR3 size: 13 residues. DNA for the CDR3: TGTGCCAGCAGCTTCGAACCGGTCAATGAGCAGTTCTTC. Residues: CASSFEPVNEQFF.

The chain recombines TRBV5-4 with TRBJ2-5; no clear D. Germline V gene lookup returns CDR1 SGHNT and CDR2 YYREEE (reference sequence). Trimming took off 6 bases at V and 2 bases at J, with 11 bases between the two ends. The CDR3 covers 13 residues. CDR3 amino acids: CASNGPLQETQYF. The CDR3 bases are TGTGCCAGCAACGGACCCCTTCAAGAGACCCAGTACTTC.

V is TRBV29-1 and J is TRBJ1-2; 8 bases align to TRBD1. The V segment lost 5 bases and the J segment 4 bases; nucleotides outside the gene matches: 12. This CDR3 has 15 amino acids. Germline-derived CDR1 and CDR2 are SQVTM and ANQGSEA. The CDR3 DNA sequence: TGCAGCGTTACCAGAGGGGGCAGGGGGCCCTATGGCTACACCTTC. It codes for CSVTRGGRGPYGYTF.

This clonotype has ten or more counts. The chain joins TRBV2 to TRBJ1-4, with 10 bases matching TRBD1. Unmatched junction bases numbered 7, after V lost 5 bases and J lost 7 bases. The CDR3 contains 15 residues. CDR1 is SNHLY, CDR2 FYNNEI, per germline. CDR3 DNA sequence: TGTGCCAGCAGTTGGGGACAGGGGAACGGTGAAAAACTGTTTTTT. The encoded protein is CASSWGQGNGEKLFF.

This clonotype occurred many times. This chain links TRBV6-1 with TRBJ2-2, with 12 bases aligning to TRBD2. The V gene end was trimmed by 7 bases and the J gene end by 7 bases; junction bases not matched to a gene: 4. The CDR3 consists of 14 residues. From germline, CDR1 is MNHNS and CDR2 SASEGT. The CDR3 sequence is CASNLLAGGGELFF. DNA of the CDR3: TGTGCCAGCAACCTACTAGCGGGGGGCGGGGAGCTGTTTTTT.

This clonotype has only one observation. This sequence joins TRBV19 and TRBJ2-1; the D call may be TRBD1 or TRBD2 (5 bases each). The CDR3 extends over 15 amino acids. Trimming cost V 7 bases and J 6 bases, with 19 bases left between them. Germline V lookup: CDR1 LNHDA, CDR2 SQIVND (reference sequence). CDR3 residues: CASNRAGTRANEQFF. Written as DNA, the CDR3 is TGTGCCAGTAACAGAGCCGGGACCCGAGCCAATGAGCAGTTCTTC.

This clonotype was observed many times. The chain carries TRBV2 and TRBJ2-5; the D gene is possibly TRBD2 (6 bases). CDR3 length equals 15 residues. Germline V CDR1 and CDR2: SNHLY, FYNNEI. Deletions cut 7 bases from V and 5 bases from J, with 20 bases between. CDR3 nucleotides: TGTGCCAGCACCGGACGATCAGGGACTCGTGAGACCCAGTACTTC. Residues: CASTGRSGTRETQYF.

There are a few counts of this clonotype. The V call is TRBV28, the J call TRBJ1-2; D gene unclear. V gave up 4 bases and J gave up 4 bases, with 7 bases separating them. The CDR3 spans 12 residues. Germline V gene lookup returns CDR1 MDHEN and CDR2 SYDVKM. As DNA, the CDR3 is TGTGCCAGCAGTTCCTCTACCTATGGCTACACCTTC. Protein product: CASSSSTYGYTF.

This sequence joins TRBV29-1 and TRBJ1-1, with D perhaps TRBD1 (5 bases). This CDR3 spans 12 amino acids. V lost 5 bases and J 12 bases, leaving 19 bases between the germline ends. Germline CDR1 is SQVTM and CDR2 is ANQGSEA. DNA for the CDR3: TGCAGCGTTTCAGACAGAGCCCAGGAGACTTTCTTT. Its translation is CSVSDRAQETFF.

This clonotype was seen many times. The rearrangement links TRBV18 to TRBJ2-3; D is undetermined. The V gene's germline CDR1 is KGHSH and CDR2 LQKENI. Trimming left V 0 bases short and J 5 bases short, with 9 bases between. CDR3 length: 14 residues. The CDR3 sequence: CASSPPAVRDTQYF. The CDR3 DNA reads TGTGCCAGCTCACCACCGGCAGTCAGAGATACGCAGTATTTT.